The clone carrying this T cell receptor (beta chain) has just a few counts. The sample is drawn from a study of T-cell memory formation after mild COVID-19. Overall study context: TCR clusters showed largely donor specificity.

TCRdb re-derived calls from the 5' RACE reads in MiXCR, one entry per CDR3 protein. The sample lists 170,000 or so distinct CDR3 sequences, about 28% seen once, with approximately 12% in the top ten. Trimming took off 1 base at V and 2 bases at J, with 6 bases between the two ends. The CDR3 is made up of 13 amino acids. Per the germline V gene, CDR1 is SGHRS and CDR2 is YFSETQ. This receptor was obtained from an adult woman who had mild COVID-19 (a few samples of this study predate the infection). Cell type and time point are not known. The chain couples TRBV5-1 to TRBJ2-5; D is uncertain. The sequencing sample was made of PBMCs or a T cell subset sorted from them (not recorded which). The CDR3, as DNA: TGCGCCAGCAGCTTGTGGCCTCAAGAGACCCAGTACTTC. Its translation is CASSLWPQETQYF. Drawing the rest from reference TRBV5-1 and TRBJ2-5, the complete variable domain is KAGVTQTPRYLIKTRGQQVTLSCSPISGHRSVSWYQQTPGQGLQFLFEYFSETQRNKGNFPGRFSGRQFSNSRSEMNVSTLELGDSALYLCASSLWPQETQYFGPGTRLLVL.